A single sample gave rise to the 26 T cell receptor beta chains below, sequenced in a study of shared clonotypes between healthy human individuals. Here immunoSEQ multiplex PCR was the method, and the copy in TCRdb shows in-frame clones only, minus some. The data show millions of clones, around 90% seen once. Sequencing was performed on naive CD4+ T cells sorted from blood. Regarding subset: CD45RA+ positively selected. The receptors come from a man aged 18 to 30 in good health.

The V gene is TRBV7-3, the J gene TRBJ2-1; D may correspond to TRBD1 or TRBD2 (6 bases each). This CDR3 contains 13 residues. The V and J ends lost 1 base and 9 bases respectively, with 10 bases between them. Germline lookup yields CDR1 SGHTA and CDR2 FQGTGA. The CDR3 loop reads CASSLKGGGEQFF. In DNA, the CDR3 is TGTGCCAGCAGCTTAAAGGGGGGAGGTGAGCAGTTCTTC. Full variable domain (rest looked up from reference TRBV7-3 and TRBJ2-1): GAGVSQTPSNKVTEKGKYVELRCDPISGHTALYWYRQSLGQGPEFLIYFQGTGAADDSGLPNDRFFAVRPEGSVSTLKIQRTERGDSAVYLCASSLKGGGEQFFGPGTRLTVL.

This chain connects TRBV5-4 to TRBJ2-7; TRBD1 is a possible D gene (5 bases). Trimming took off 0 bases at V and 3 bases at J, with 16 bases between the two ends. Looked up from germline, CDR1 is SGHNT and CDR2 is YYREEE (reference sequence). The CDR3 spans 16 residues. The CDR3 DNA reads as TGTGCCAGCAGCTTGGGATTAGCAGGGTCAGGCTACGAGCAGTACTTC. Translation gives CASSLGLAGSGYEQYF.

V and J are TRBV6-1 and TRBJ2-7; tentative D call: TRBD2 (5 bases). CDR1 is MNHNS, CDR2 SASEGT, per germline. Between the trimmed V and J ends, which lost 6 bases and 2 bases, there was a span of 11 bases. The CDR3 consists of 13 residues. The CDR3 DNA reads TGTGCCAGCAGGTTAGAGGGCCCCTACGAGCAGTACTTC. Protein sequence: CASRLEGPYEQYF.

A few counts support this clone. This chain links TRBV25-1 with TRBJ2-1; 9 positions agree with TRBD2. CDR1 is MGHDK and CDR2 is SYGVNS in the germline V gene. There are 14 residues in the CDR3. The J segment lost 5 bases and the V segment lost 8 bases, leaving 7 bases of the junction unmatched. CDR3 bases: TGTGCCAGCCGCCTAGCGGGAAGGGACAATGAGCAGTTCTTC. Encoded protein: CASRLAGRDNEQFF. Combining the CDR3 with reference TRBV25-1 and TRBJ2-1 gives the whole variable domain EADIYQTPRYLVIGTGKKITLECSQTMGHDKMYWYQQDPGMELHLIHYSYGVNSTEKGDLSSESTVSRIRTEHFPLTLESARPSHTSQYLCASRLAGRDNEQFFGPGTRLTVL.

The rearrangement joins TRBV5-1 to TRBJ1-1; TRBD1 matches 7 bases. The CDR3 length is 13 residues. V lost 4 bases to trimming and J lost 5 bases; unmatched junction nucleotides: 5. CDR1 is SGHRS and CDR2 is YFSETQ in the germline V gene. The CDR3 region is CASSAQGYTEAFF. The CDR3 region has the DNA TGCGCCAGCAGCGCACAGGGGTATACTGAAGCTTTCTTT.

The genes are TRBV6-5 and TRBJ2-7, with 10 bases identical to TRBD1. Germline V lookup: CDR1 MNHEY, CDR2 SVGAGI. V trimming: 6 bases; J trimming: 3 bases; junction bases outside the gene matches: 5. The length of the CDR3 is 14 residues. DNA for the CDR3: TGTGCCAGCAGAGATCGGACAGGGGGCTACGAGCAGTACTTC. Translating gives CASRDRTGGYEQYF.

This rearrangement joins TRBV10-3 to TRBJ2-3; tentative D call: TRBD1 (6 bases). CDR1 and CDR2 from the germline V gene are ENHRY and SYGVKD. Between the trimmed V and J ends, which lost 3 bases and 3 bases, there was a span of 16 bases. The CDR3 covers 16 residues. CDR3 sequence: CAISESGQGKTDTQYF. The CDR3 DNA is TGTGCCATCAGTGAATCGGGGCAGGGGAAGACAGATACGCAGTATTTT.

The chain uses TRBV7-9 and TRBJ2-3; TRBD1 might be the D (6 bases). This CDR3 has 14 residues. Germline V gives CDR1 SEHNR, CDR2 FQNEAQ (reference sequence). The V end was cut by 6 bases, the J end by 2 bases, with 12 bases between. CDR3 DNA: TGTGCCAGCAGTTCTTGGGGGCCCACAGATACGCAGTATTTT. This codes for CASSSWGPTDTQYF.

This sequence joins TRBV10-2 and TRBJ1-1, with 9 bases matching TRBD1. The trim removed 1 base at V and 1 base at J, leaving 13 bases unmatched. This CDR3 is 19 amino acids long. Germline V gene lookup returns CDR1 WSHSY and CDR2 SAAADI. CDR3 amino acids: CASSEFFAGTGRKNTEAFF. Here the CDR3 DNA reads TGCGCCAGCAGTGAGTTTTTTGCCGGGACAGGGAGAAAGAACACTGAAGCTTTCTTT.

The V gene is TRBV9, the J gene TRBJ2-1; D may be TRBD1 (6 bases). Germline CDR1 and CDR2: SGDLS and YYNGEE. This CDR3 has 14 residues. With 6 bases removed from V and 3 bases from J, the gap between germline ends came to 13 bases. CDR3 sequence: CASTRRGNYNEQFF. In nucleotides, the CDR3 is TGTGCCAGCACCCGAAGGGGGAACTACAATGAGCAGTTCTTC.

The chain couples TRBV10-3 to TRBJ1-6; 10 positions match TRBD1. Germline V gene data show CDR1 as ENHRY and CDR2 as SYGVKD. This CDR3 region has 14 residues. After removal of 7 bases from V and 9 bases from J, the junction contained 6 bases not matched to a gene. The CDR3: CAINPGQGTSPLHF. Here the CDR3 DNA reads TGTGCCATCAATCCGGGACAGGGGACTTCACCCCTCCACTTT.

This chain uses TRBV19 with TRBJ1-2, with D uncertain. This CDR3 has 11 residues. CDR1 LNHDA and CDR2 SQIVND come from the germline V gene (reference sequence). CDR3 in DNA: TGTGTTTCGGGATTCAACTATGGCTACACCTTC. Encoded protein: CVSGFNYGYTF.

The J gene is TRBJ1-4, the V gene TRBV9; D might be TRBD1 (5 bases). The CDR3 is 15 residues long. Trimming cost V 2 bases and J 6 bases, with 14 bases left between them. Germline V gives CDR1 SGDLS, CDR2 YYNGEE. The CDR3 here is CASSVSPGTDEKLFF. The CDR3 DNA follows: TGTGCCAGCAGCGTTTCCCCAGGGACCGATGAAAAACTGTTTTTT.

The J gene is TRBJ1-1, the V gene TRBV19; D gene ambiguous. Germline-derived CDR1 and CDR2 are LNHDA and SQIVND (reference sequence). V shed 3 bases and J shed 4 bases, with 9 bases lying between them. The CDR3 is 13 amino acids. The CDR3 sequence: CASSIRIGTEAFF. CDR3 sequence (DNA): TGTGCCAGTAGTATTCGGATTGGCACTGAAGCTTTCTTT.

This chain joins TRBV5-1 and TRBJ2-1; 7 bases line up with TRBD2. V shed 2 bases, J shed 5 bases, and the junction held 4 bases outside the gene matches. The CDR3 has 14 amino acids. Per germline, CDR1 SGHRS and CDR2 YFSETQ. The CDR3 region has the DNA TGCGCCAGCAGCTTTGTAACTAGCGACAATGAGCAGTTCTTC. Protein: CASSFVTSDNEQFF.

The gene calls are TRBV18 and TRBJ1-4; 10 positions agree with TRBD1. The ends lost 0 bases at V and 7 bases at J; junction bases unmatched: 2. CDR1 and CDR2 (germline): KGHSH, LQKENI. The length of the CDR3 is 15 residues. Here the CDR3 DNA reads TGTGCCAGCTCACCACCGGACAGGGGGGCTGAAAAACTGTTTTTT. This translates into CASSPPDRGAEKLFF.

The chain carries TRBV6-6 and TRBJ1-1; no clear D gene. Germline V gene sequence: CDR1 MNHNY, CDR2 SVGAGI (reference sequence). V lost 5 bases, J lost 2 bases, and 15 bases lay in between. The CDR3 spans 15 residues. This CDR3 is CASSPPGSFNTEAFF. In nucleotides, the CDR3 is TGTGCCAGCAGTCCCCCTGGCAGCTTCAACACTGAAGCTTTCTTT.

This chain uses TRBV6-5 with TRBJ2-1; the match to TRBD2 covers 11 bases. Unmatched junction bases numbered 1, after V lost 2 bases and J lost 10 bases. The CDR3 length is 13 residues. Germline V gives CDR1 MNHEY, CDR2 SVGAGI. Written as DNA, the CDR3 is TGTGCCAGCAGTTACGGGACTAGCGGCGAGCAGTTCTTC. Translation gives CASSYGTSGEQFF.

This chain connects TRBV19 to TRBJ2-5; TRBD2 matches at 7 bases. The germline V gene encodes CDR1 LNHDA and CDR2 SQIVND (reference sequence). V lost 3 bases to trimming and J lost 4 bases; unmatched junction nucleotides: 2. This CDR3 spans 13 amino acids. The CDR3 nucleotides are TGTGCCAGTAGTATGGGGGGGGTAGAGACCCAGTACTTC. Encoded protein: CASSMGGVETQYF.

The sample holds a few counts of this clone. The gene calls are TRBV27 and TRBJ1-5, with 8 bases identical to TRBD1. Germline CDR1 is MNHEY and CDR2 is SMNVEV (reference sequence). This CDR3 contains 18 residues. After removal of 4 bases from V and 2 bases from J, the junction contained 13 bases not matched to a gene. Here the CDR3 DNA reads TGTGCCAGCAGTTCCCCCTCATCCGACAGGGGTCGCAATCAGCCCCAGCATTTT. Protein sequence: CASSSPSSDRGRNQPQHF.

This chain joins TRBV9 and TRBJ2-7, with 12 bases that match TRBD1. The CDR3 spans 15 residues. V gave up 5 bases and J gave up 5 bases; unmatched junction bases: 8. Looked up from germline, CDR1 is SGDLS and CDR2 is YYNGEE. CDR3 nucleotide sequence: TGTGCCAGCAGTGCCGTGGGACAGGGGGCAAACGAGCAGTACTTC. As protein: CASSAVGQGANEQYF. Variable domain in full (rest from reference TRBV9 and TRBJ2-7): DSGVTQTPKHLITATGQRVTLRCSPRSGDLSVYWYQQSLDQGLQFLIQYYNGEERAKGNILERFSAQQFPDLHSELNLSSLELGDSALYFCASSAVGQGANEQYFGPGTRLTVT.

CDR3 nucleotides: TGTGCCAGCAGCGCGACGACAGGGGGTAGGAATGAGCAGTTCTTC. It specifies CASSATTGGRNEQFF. This sequence joins TRBV7-3 and TRBJ2-1; TRBD1 matches 9 bases. Germline V gene lookup returns CDR1 SGHTA and CDR2 FQGTGA. V shed 5 bases and J 7 bases; nucleotides not matched to a gene: 9. The CDR3 runs 15 residues. Based on the CDR3 plus reference TRBV7-3 and TRBJ2-1, the full variable domain is GAGVSQTPSNKVTEKGKYVELRCDPISGHTALYWYRQSLGQGPEFLIYFQGTGAADDSGLPNDRFFAVRPEGSVSTLKIQRTERGDSAVYLCASSATTGGRNEQFFGPGTRLTVL.

In its sample, this clone was seen once. V and J are TRBV6-6 and TRBJ1-2, with a possible D match to TRBD1 (6 bases). Trimming shortened V by 7 bases and J by 7 bases, and 13 bases separated the two germline ends. The length of the CDR3 is 12 residues. Germline assignment: CDR1 MNHNY and CDR2 SVGAGI (reference sequence). The CDR3 DNA is TGTGCCAGCACCTCTTCAGGGGCTGGCTACACCTTC. Its protein product is CASTSSGAGYTF.

This chain links TRBV18 with TRBJ2-1; the D gene is possibly TRBD1 (5 bases). The CDR3 length is 13 residues. From germline, CDR1 is KGHSH and CDR2 LQKENI. V gave up 1 base and J gave up 9 bases, with 10 bases separating them. The CDR3 bases are TGTGCCAGCTCACCACTTTCAGGGTTTGAGCAGTTCTTC. The encoded protein is CASSPLSGFEQFF.

The rearrangement joins TRBV4-2 to TRBJ1-3; the D gene is possibly TRBD1 (5 bases). Germline V gives CDR1 LGHNA, CDR2 YNFKEQ. V gave up 0 bases and J gave up 2 bases, with 8 bases separating them. The CDR3 is 15 amino acids. CDR3 loop: CASSQDGATGNTIYF. As DNA, the CDR3 is TGTGCCAGCAGCCAAGACGGGGCAACTGGAAACACCATATATTTT.

The CDR3 region is CAWSVAFRDRQPQHF. The DNA for the CDR3 is TGTGCCTGGAGTGTAGCGTTCAGGGACCGACAGCCCCAGCATTTT. The V gene is TRBV30, the J gene TRBJ1-5; perhaps TRBD1 as D (5 bases). The CDR3 length is 15 residues. The V gene lost 0 bases and the J gene lost 7 bases, with 16 bases spanning the gap. The germline gives CDR1 GTSNPN, CDR2 SVGIG (reference sequence).